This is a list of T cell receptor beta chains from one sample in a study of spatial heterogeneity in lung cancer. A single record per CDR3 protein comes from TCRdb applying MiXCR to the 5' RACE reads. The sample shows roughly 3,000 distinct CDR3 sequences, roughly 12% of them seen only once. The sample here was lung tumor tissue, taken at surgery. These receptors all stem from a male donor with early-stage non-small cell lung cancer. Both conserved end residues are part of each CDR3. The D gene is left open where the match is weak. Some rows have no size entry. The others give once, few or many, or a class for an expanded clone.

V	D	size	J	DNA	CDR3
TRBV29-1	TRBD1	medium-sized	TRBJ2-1	TGCAGCGTTGACGGTCCAGGGGGTCGGCGTCAGAGCTCCTACAATGAGCAGTTCTTC	CSVDGPGGRRQSSYNEQFF
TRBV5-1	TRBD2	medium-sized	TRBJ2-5	TGCGCCAGCAGCGAACTAGCGGGGCAAGAGACCCAGTACTTC	CASSELAGQETQYF
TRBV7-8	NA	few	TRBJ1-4	TGTGCCAGCAGCTTTTTTACAGGGTCGGTTGGTGAAAAACTGTTTTTT	CASSFFTGSVGEKLFF
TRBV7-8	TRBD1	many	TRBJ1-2	TGTGCCAGCAGCACTGGGACAGGGGGCGACTATGGCTACACCTTC	CASSTGTGGDYGYTF
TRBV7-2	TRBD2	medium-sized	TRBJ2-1	TGTGCCAGCAGCAAGCAGCGGGGGGGTTACAATGAGCAGTTCTTC	CASSKQRGGYNEQFF
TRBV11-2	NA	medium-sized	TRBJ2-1	TGTGCCAGCAGGGCGGGGTATTTCGAGCGGTCCTACAATGAGCAGTTCTTC	CASRAGYFERSYNEQFF
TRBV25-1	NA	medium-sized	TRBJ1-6	TGTGCCAGCAGTGATCAGATTTCAAATTCACCCCTCCACTTT	CASSDQISNSPLHF
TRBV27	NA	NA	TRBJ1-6	TGTGCCAGCAGTTTATCGGCAGGGTGGTCACCCCTCCACTTT	CASSLSAGWSPLHF
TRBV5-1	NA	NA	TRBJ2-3	TGCGCCAGCAGCTTGGCAGATACGCAGTATTTT	CASSLADTQYF
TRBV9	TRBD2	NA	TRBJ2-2	TGTGCCAGCAGCGTTCAGCGGGGCCAAGGGAACACCGGGGAGCTGTTTTTT	CASSVQRGQGNTGELFF
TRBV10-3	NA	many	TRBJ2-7	TGTGCCATCAGACGAGGTCCGTGGGGGTTTGTGGACGAGCAGTACTTC	CAIRRGPWGFVDEQYF
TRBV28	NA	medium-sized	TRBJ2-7	TGTGCCAGCAGCTCCTCGGCCCTCCCATCCGAGCAGTACTTC	CASSSSALPSEQYF
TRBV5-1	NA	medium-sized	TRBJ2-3	TGCGCCAGCAGCTTGGCGCTGGGGGGGCCGAATACGCAGTATTTT	CASSLALGGPNTQYF
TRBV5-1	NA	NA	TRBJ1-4	TGCGCCAGCAGCTTGGTTGGGGGGCCTAATGAAAAACTGTTTTTT	CASSLVGGPNEKLFF
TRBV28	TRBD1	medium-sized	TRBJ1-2	TGTGCCAGCAGTCGACAGGGGGCGAATATCGGCTACACCTTC	CASSRQGANIGYTF
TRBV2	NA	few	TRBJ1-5	TGTGCCAGCAGGGCAATCCTTCAGCCCCAGCATTTT	CASRAILQPQHF
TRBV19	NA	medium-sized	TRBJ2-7	TGTGCCAGTAGTATTAGACAGACTTACGAGCAGTACTTC	CASSIRQTYEQYF
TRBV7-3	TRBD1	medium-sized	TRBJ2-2	TGTGCCAGCAGCCCAATCTCCCCGGACAGGGGTAGCGGGGAGCTGTTTTTT	CASSPISPDRGSGELFF
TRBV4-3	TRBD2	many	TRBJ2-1	TGCGCCAGCAGCCAAGATGGGGAGCGGGGGAATGAGCAGTTCTTC	CASSQDGERGNEQFF
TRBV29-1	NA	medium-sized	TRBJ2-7	TGCAGCGCCGGCGGAGGGGGCAACGAGCAGTACTTC	CSAGGGGNEQYF
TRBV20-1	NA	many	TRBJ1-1	TGCAGTGCTAGGGGTTTCAGGGGTACTGAAGCTTTCTTT	CSARGFRGTEAFF
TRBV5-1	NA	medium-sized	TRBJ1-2	TGCGCCAGCAGCTTCGTGATCGGCTATGGCTACACCTTC	CASSFVIGYGYTF
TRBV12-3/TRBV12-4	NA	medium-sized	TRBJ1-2	TGTGCCAGCAGTTATAAAGGGGTTGACTATGGCTACACCTTC	CASSYKGVDYGYTF
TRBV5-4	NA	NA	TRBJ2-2	TGTGCCAGCAGCTTGGCCGACAGGTCAGACAGCACCGGGGAGCTGTTTTTT	CASSLADRSDSTGELFF
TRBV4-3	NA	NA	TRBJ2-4	TGCGCCAGCAGCCAAGACCCGGGGAACATTCAGTACTTC	CASSQDPGNIQYF
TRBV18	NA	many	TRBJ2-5	TGTGCCAGCTCACCTAACCGAGAGACCCAGTACTTC	CASSPNRETQYF
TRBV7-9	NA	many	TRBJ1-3	TGTGCCAGCAGCAGCCGAAGAAGGCCTGGAAACACCATATATTTT	CASSSRRRPGNTIYF
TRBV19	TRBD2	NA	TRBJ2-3	TGTGCCAGTAGTATAGAGGCCGGCGGGGGAGCAGATACGCAGTATTTT	CASSIEAGGGADTQYF
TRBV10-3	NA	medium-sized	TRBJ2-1	TGTGCCATCAGTGAGTCGGGGGGGCGTAGAGAAAATGAGCAGTTCTTC	CAISESGGRRENEQFF
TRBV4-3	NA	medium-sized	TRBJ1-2	TGCGCCAGCAGCCAAGATGCGTCAAGGCTATATGGCTACACCTTC	CASSQDASRLYGYTF
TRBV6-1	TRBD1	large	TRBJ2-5	TGTGCCAGTATCAGGGGGCGCGGGACCCAGTACTTC	CASIRGRGTQYF
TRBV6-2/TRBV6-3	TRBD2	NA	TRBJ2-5	TGTGCCAGCAGGCCGGGACTACTTCAAGAGACCCAGTACTTC	CASRPGLLQETQYF
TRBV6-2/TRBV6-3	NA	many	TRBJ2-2	TGTGCCAGTAAAACCGGGGAGCTGTTTTTT	CASKTGELFF
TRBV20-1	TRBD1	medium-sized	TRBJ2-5	TGCAGTGCTAGAGAGGCAGGGGGCCGAGAGACCCAGTACTTC	CSAREAGGRETQYF
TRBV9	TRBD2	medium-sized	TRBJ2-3	TGTGCCAGCAGCGTAGCACTAGCGGGGGGCCTCGGCACAGATACGCAGTATTTT	CASSVALAGGLGTDTQYF